The 8 T cell receptor beta chains listed next were all sequenced from one sample in a study of Ad26.COV2.S vaccination and SARS-CoV-2 variants. Libraries were prepared by immunoSEQ multiplex PCR; TCRdb keeps only in-frame clonotypes and omits some of them. The repertoire includes approximately 300,000 clones, around 83% of them detected once, and 1.9% sits in the top ten. Treatment given: 15 to 20 received Ad26.COV2.S at low or high dose, single or two shots; roughly 5 received placebo; per-sample allocation not given. Samples analyzed were those drawn on day 63 after the first vaccine or placebo injection. The material was peripheral blood, obtained in a trial of Ad26.COV2.S vaccine versus placebo. The receptors stem from a person aged 18 to 59 who received the Ad26.COV2.S COVID-19 vaccine or a placebo.

The chain recombines TRBV15 with TRBJ2-1; 7 bases line up with TRBD2. This CDR3 has 18 amino acids. V shed 1 base, J shed 0 bases, and the junction held 9 bases outside the gene matches. Germline lookup yields CDR1 LNHNV and CDR2 YYDKDF (reference sequence). Here the CDR3 DNA reads TGTGCCACCAGCAGAGGGGAAGCGGGAAAGAGCTCCTACAATGAGCAGTTCTTC. Protein: CATSRGEAGKSSYNEQFF.

V usage is TRBV4-1 and J usage is TRBJ2-5; D not resolved. This CDR3 spans 15 amino acids. Germline V gives CDR1 MGHRA, CDR2 YSYEKL. Trimming cost V 0 bases and J 5 bases, with 13 bases left between them. In DNA, the CDR3 is TGCGCCAGCAGCCAAGATCCGGCTGGAAGGGAGACCCAGTACTTC. It translates to CASSQDPAGRETQYF.

The rearrangement links TRBV19 to TRBJ2-3, with TRBD2 identical over 12 bases. Germline assignment: CDR1 LNHDA and CDR2 SQIVND (reference sequence). V shed 4 bases, J shed 7 bases, and the junction held 6 bases outside the gene matches. The CDR3 is 15 residues long. The CDR3 spells CASSNLAGGPHTQYF. The CDR3 nucleotides are TGTGCCAGTAGTAACCTAGCGGGGGGGCCTCATACGCAGTATTTT.

The chain carries TRBV7-2 and TRBJ2-3, with a possible D match to TRBD2 (6 bases). CDR3 length: 14 amino acids. Germline V gene data show CDR1 as SGHTA and CDR2 as FQGNSA. V was trimmed by 2 bases and J by 5 bases, leaving 11 bases between them. In DNA form, the CDR3 reads TGTGCCAGCAGCTTACTCCGGAGGGAAGATACGCAGTATTTT. Translating it yields CASSLLRREDTQYF.

CDR3 coding DNA: TGCAGTGCTAGTGAACAGGGGGCGAGGAGCAATCAGCCCCAGCATTTT. Protein product: CSASEQGARSNQPQHF. The V call is TRBV20-1, the J call TRBJ1-5; 9 bases are a match to TRBD1. Germline V gene lookup returns CDR1 DFQATT and CDR2 SNEGSKA (reference sequence). Trimming at V came to 3 bases and at J to 1 base, leaving 7 bases not matched to a gene. The CDR3 covers 16 residues.

This chain connects TRBV29-1 to TRBJ1-4; the D is unclear. CDR1 is SQVTM and CDR2 is ANQGSEA in the germline V gene. This CDR3 is 13 amino acids long. The V and J ends lost 4 bases and 7 bases respectively, with 13 bases between them. The CDR3 DNA sequence: TGCAGCGTTGTCCGGTCCTGGGGTGAAAAACTGTTTTTT. Translating gives CSVVRSWGEKLFF.

This chain links TRBV30 with TRBJ1-4; D unresolved. CDR3 length equals 16 residues. V lost 1 base, J lost 1 base, and 13 bases lay in between. CDR1 and CDR2 (germline): GTSNPN, SVGIG (reference sequence). The CDR3, as DNA: TGTGCCTGGAGTGCCATCCAGTGGGGAACTAATGAAAAACTGTTTTTT. Encoded protein: CAWSAIQWGTNEKLFF. Filled out from reference TRBV30 and TRBJ1-4, the complete variable domain reads SQTIHQWPATLVQPVGSPLSLECTVEGTSNPNLYWYRQAAGRGLQLLFYSVGIGQISSEVPQNLSASRPQDRQFILSSKKLLLSDSGFYLCAWSAIQWGTNEKLFFGSGTQLSVL.

The chain joins TRBV10-2 to TRBJ2-7, with TRBD1 matching 7 bases. CDR3 length equals 14 residues. V lost 8 bases to trimming and J lost 1 base; unmatched junction nucleotides: 8. CDR1 is WSHSY, CDR2 SAAADI, per germline. CDR3 in DNA: TGCGCCAGCTTCCCCAGGGGGAAATCCTACGAGCAGTACTTC. Its protein product is CASFPRGKSYEQYF.